One sample yielded the 32 T cell receptor beta chains listed below, sequenced in a study of T-cell reconstitution after alpha-beta-depleted transplantation in children. A TCRbeta library incorporating unique molecular identifiers was prepared. TCRdb itself ran the PCR reads through MiXCR, one entry per CDR3 protein. The sample consists of a few hundred thousand distinct CDR3 sequences, 10% to 15% of them appearing once. Sequencing used PBMCs, mostly from graft donor cells, obtained 360 days after TCRalphabeta/CD19-depleted stem cell transplant. The source is a male patient aged 10-17 years who had a stem cell transplant for acute myeloid leukemia, so the T cells may come from the graft donor.

This clonotype was observed a handful of times. The V call is TRBV12-3 or TRBV12-4, the J call TRBJ2-4; D is unclear. The V end was cut by 3 bases, the J end by 0 bases, with 18 bases between. CDR3 size: 18 residues. The CDR3 DNA follows: TGTGCCAGCAGTTTGTCCGTCAACTCCGCCATAGCCAAAAACATTCAGTACTTC. This gives the protein CASSLSVNSAIAKNIQYF.

The V and J genes are TRBV12-3 or TRBV12-4 and TRBJ2-3; 12 bases are a match to TRBD2. This CDR3 is 20 amino acids long. V lost 5 bases and J lost 1; bases outside the gene matches: 16. Here the CDR3 DNA reads TGTGCCAGCAGTACCAAGACTAGCGGGAGATTAATATTGGGCACAGATACGCAGTATTTT. Its translation: CASSTKTSGRLILGTDTQYF.

There are a few counts of this clonotype. The chain recombines TRBV12-3 or TRBV12-4 with TRBJ2-3, with 8 nucleotides matching TRBD2. V lost 3 bases to trimming and J lost 3 bases; unmatched junction nucleotides: 5. The CDR3 totals 15 residues. The CDR3 protein is CASSFRAGVTDTQYF. CDR3 nucleotide sequence: TGTGCCAGCAGTTTTAGAGCGGGAGTGACAGATACGCAGTATTTT.

At least ten counts were recorded for this clonotype. J is TRBJ2-2 and V is TRBV7-2; 8 bases are shared with TRBD2. This CDR3 is 15 amino acids long. Germline values: CDR1 SGHTA, CDR2 FQGNSA. J lost 3 bases, V lost 6 bases, and 6 bases had no gene match. The CDR3 DNA is TGTGCCAGCAGTTCGGGGACTAGTTACACCGGGGAGCTGTTTTTT. This sequence encodes CASSSGTSYTGELFF.

This clonotype was detected a few times. The chain combines TRBV4-1 with TRBJ2-5; tentatively, D is TRBD1 (5 bases). V was cut by 1 base and J by 5 bases, with 14 bases left in between. CDR3 length: 15 residues. The germline gives CDR1 MGHRA, CDR2 YSYEKL. CDR3 residues: CASSQGVSPGETQYF. CDR3 coding DNA: TGCGCCAGCAGCCAAGGGGTCAGTCCAGGGGAGACCCAGTACTTC.

Only a few counts were recorded for this clonotype. The J gene is TRBJ2-7, the V gene TRBV20-1; 9 bases map to TRBD1. Looked up from germline, CDR1 is DFQATT and CDR2 is SNEGSKA (reference sequence). The CDR3 consists of 12 residues. CDR3 coding DNA: TGCGGGCCGGGACAGGGAGTTAACGAGCAGTACTTC. Its translation: CGPGQGVNEQYF.

This clonotype was detected many times. V gene TRBV5-8 combines with J gene TRBJ1-5; D ambiguous. Per the germline V gene, CDR1 is SGHTS and CDR2 is YDEGEE. Trimming pared 8 bases from V and 0 bases from J, leaving 9 bases between. The CDR3 has 13 residues. This CDR3 is CASGSYSNQPQHF. CDR3 in DNA: TGTGCCAGTGGGTCATATAGCAATCAGCCCCAGCATTTT.

This clonotype occurred many times. The chain employs TRBV29-1 and TRBJ2-1, with D possibly TRBD2 on 5 matching bases. The ends were cut back, 8 bases at V and 2 bases at J, with 10 bases in the middle. Germline V CDR1 and CDR2: SQVTM, ANQGSEA. CDR3 length: 12 residues. The CDR3 nucleotides read TGCAGCCTGAGAGGGACCTACAATGAGCAGTTCTTC. This codes for CSLRGTYNEQFF.

This clonotype appeared a few times. This rearrangement joins TRBV4-2 to TRBJ2-1; 7 bases match TRBD2. The CDR3 runs 17 residues. Germline values: CDR1 LGHNA, CDR2 YNFKEQ. V shed 0 bases, J shed 0 bases, and the junction held 5 bases outside the gene matches. The CDR3 sequence: CASSQDSTGGSYNEQFF. CDR3 in DNA: TGTGCCAGCAGCCAAGATAGCACGGGGGGCTCCTACAATGAGCAGTTCTTC.

A few counts support this clonotype. This sequence joins TRBV11-2 and TRBJ2-5; D tentatively fits TRBD1 or TRBD2 (6 bases each). CDR1 and CDR2 (germline): SGHAT, FQNNGV. Trimming took off 1 base at V and 7 bases at J, with 16 bases between the two ends. The CDR3 runs 15 residues. The CDR3 coding sequence is TGTGCCAGCAGCTTAGCTAACGGGGGCCCAGGGACCCAGTACTTC. Protein product: CASSLANGGPGTQYF.

This clonotype was picked up many times. The gene calls are TRBV10-3 and TRBJ2-3, with a possible D match to TRBD1 (5 bases). V was trimmed by 3 bases and J by 6 bases, leaving 16 bases between them. Germline lookup yields CDR1 ENHRY and CDR2 SYGVKD. The CDR3 length is 15 residues. CDR3 bases: TGTGCCATCAGTGACTCCGTACAGGTGATGGATACGCAGTATTTT. It specifies CAISDSVQVMDTQYF.

This chain uses TRBV4-1 with TRBJ2-7; tentative D call: TRBD1 (5 bases). Trimming pared 1 base from V and 3 bases from J, leaving 16 bases between. The V gene's germline CDR1 is MGHRA and CDR2 YSYEKL. The CDR3 sequence is 16 residues long. CDR3 DNA sequence: TGCGCCAGCAGCCAAGCCAGGGCCATCCCTCACTACGAGCAGTACTTC. Its protein product is CASSQARAIPHYEQYF.

The chain combines TRBV28 with TRBJ2-1; D is possibly TRBD2 (6 bases). V was clipped by 5 bases and J by 2 bases, with 13 bases between them. Germline CDR1 and CDR2: MDHEN and SYDVKM. The CDR3 covers 15 residues. CDR3 nucleotide sequence: TGTGCCAGCAGTGCCTTAGCGGTAACCTACAATGAGCAGTTCTTC. Encoded protein: CASSALAVTYNEQFF.

This chain links TRBV20-1 with TRBJ2-1; D ambiguous. The length of the CDR3 is 16 residues. Trimming took off 2 bases at V and 0 bases at J, with 14 bases between the two ends. From germline, CDR1 is DFQATT and CDR2 SNEGSKA (reference sequence). The CDR3 region is CSARLPRPPSYNEQFF. The CDR3 bases are TGCAGTGCTAGACTACCCCGGCCCCCCTCCTACAATGAGCAGTTCTTC.

The chain links TRBV7-9 to TRBJ2-3, with 8 positions matching TRBD2. The CDR3 covers 14 residues. Germline trimming cut 3 bases from V and 4 bases from J; bases unmatched to any gene: 3. Germline V lookup: CDR1 SEHNR, CDR2 FQNEAQ (reference sequence). The CDR3 bases are TGTGCCAGCAGCTTTAGCGGGAAGGCAGATACGCAGTATTTT. As protein: CASSFSGKADTQYF.

This clonotype was seen many times. The chain couples TRBV28 to TRBJ2-7; tentatively, D is TRBD2 (7 bases). The length of the CDR3 is 16 residues. Germline V gene data show CDR1 as MDHEN and CDR2 as SYDVKM. Trimming cost V 3 bases and J 0 bases, with 15 bases left between them. CDR3 coding DNA: TGTGCCAGCAGTTTGAAGGGAGGGGGGGGCTCCTACGAGCAGTACTTC. Its protein product is CASSLKGGGGSYEQYF.

The chain carries TRBV6-2 or TRBV6-3 and TRBJ2-3, with D unclear. This CDR3 has 12 residues. The germline CDR1 and CDR2 sequences are MNHEY and SVGEGT. The V gene lost 2 bases and the J gene lost 6 bases, with 6 bases spanning the gap. CDR3 nucleotides: TGTGCCAGCAGTTACGACCCGGATACGCAGTATTTT. Translation: CASSYDPDTQYF.

The chain couples TRBV5-1 to TRBJ2-7; 7 bases map to TRBD1. J was trimmed by 5 bases and V by 2 bases; bases with no gene match: 7. The CDR3 runs 14 residues. Germline lookup yields CDR1 SGHRS and CDR2 YFSETQ. The CDR3 region has the DNA TGCGCCAGCAGCTTCTCGGACAGGAGGAACGAGCAGTACTTC. Protein product: CASSFSDRRNEQYF. The variable domain in full, with the rest retrieved from reference TRBV5-1 and TRBJ2-7, is KAGVTQTPRYLIKTRGQQVTLSCSPISGHRSVSWYQQTPGQGLQFLFEYFSETQRNKGNFPGRFSGRQFSNSRSEMNVSTLELGDSALYLCASSFSDRRNEQYFGPGTRLTVT.

This clonotype was recorded at least ten times. This chain joins TRBV20-1 and TRBJ2-1, with 11 nucleotides matching TRBD2. CDR1 and CDR2 from the germline V gene are DFQATT and SNEGSKA (reference sequence). This CDR3 has 16 amino acids. V lost 2 bases, J lost 2 bases, and 5 bases stayed unmatched. The CDR3 sequence: CSARSLAGGTYNEQFF. The CDR3 nucleotides read TGCAGTGCTAGATCCTTAGCGGGAGGGACCTACAATGAGCAGTTCTTC.

This clonotype has just a few counts. The CDR3 sequence: CASSPPSGSYNEQFF. In DNA, the CDR3 is TGTGCCAGCTCACCACCTAGCGGGTCGTACAATGAGCAGTTCTTC. This sequence joins TRBV18 and TRBJ2-1; 7 bases are shared with TRBD2. With 0 bases clipped from V and 4 bases from J, the junction kept 3 bases outside the gene matches. CDR1 KGHSH and CDR2 LQKENI come from the germline V gene. CDR3 length: 15 residues.

This clonotype was seen repeatedly, ten times or more. The chain employs TRBV9 and TRBJ1-3; D might be TRBD1 (6 bases). V lost 3 bases and J 7 bases, leaving 14 bases between the germline ends. Germline loops: CDR1 SGDLS, CDR2 YYNGEE. This CDR3 has 14 residues. The CDR3 region has the DNA TGTGCCAGCAGCGAGGCAGGGGAGTGGAACACCATATATTTT. Translating it yields CASSEAGEWNTIYF. The complete variable domain, with remaining parts taken from reference TRBV9 and TRBJ1-3, reads DSGVTQTPKHLITATGQRVTLRCSPRSGDLSVYWYQQSLDQGLQFLIQYYNGEERAKGNILERFSAQQFPDLHSELNLSSLELGDSALYFCASSEAGEWNTIYFGEGSWLTVV.

This clonotype has a handful of counts. The chain recombines TRBV20-1 with TRBJ2-5; 11 nucleotides line up with TRBD2. V lost 0 bases and J lost 5; bases outside the gene matches: 11. CDR3 size: 17 residues. The germline gives CDR1 DFQATT, CDR2 SNEGSKA (reference sequence). CDR3 nucleotides: TGCAGTGCTAGAGATCAATTAGCGGGAGGGCCGAGGGAGACCCAGTACTTC. Its translation is CSARDQLAGGPRETQYF.

The J gene is TRBJ2-5, the V gene TRBV3-1; TRBD1 aligns across 8 bases. The junction had 9 bases not matched to a gene; V was cut back by 8 bases and J by 4 bases. Germline CDR1 LGHDT, CDR2 YNNKEL (reference sequence). The CDR3 loop spans 14 amino acids. The CDR3 protein is CASGSSRGRETQYF. The DNA for the CDR3 is TGTGCCAGCGGGAGTAGCAGGGGGCGAGAGACCCAGTACTTC.

This clonotype was seen only a few times. A much larger clone sits a single nucleotide away, making a read error possible. The V and J genes are TRBV7-6 and TRBJ1-5; D gene unclear. The germline V gene encodes CDR1 SGHVS and CDR2 FNYEAQ. This CDR3 has 13 amino acids. DNA for the CDR3: TGTGCCAGCGGCTTAGAACCGAATCAGCCCCAGCATTTT. It codes for CASGLEPNQPQHF.

Ten or more counts support this clonotype. The chain couples TRBV7-2 to TRBJ2-7; D call uncertain. V was cut by 4 bases and J by 5 bases, with 18 bases left in between. The CDR3 has 15 amino acids. Germline CDR1 and CDR2: SGHTA and FQGNSA. CDR3 sequence: CASSSNPIMVHEQYF. CDR3 nucleotide sequence: TGTGCCAGCAGCTCCAACCCAATAATGGTCCACGAGCAGTACTTC.

CDR3 DNA sequence: TGTGCCAGCAGCGCACATCCGGGACTAGCAAAAACCGGGGAGCTGTTTTTT. Translation gives CASSAHPGLAKTGELFF. The chain is built from TRBV9 and TRBJ2-2, with 9 nucleotides matching TRBD2. V trimming: 3 bases; J trimming: 5 bases; junction bases outside the gene matches: 11. Looked up from germline, CDR1 is SGDLS and CDR2 is YYNGEE. The CDR3 contains 17 residues.

This clonotype came up a few times. The chain uses TRBV29-1 and TRBJ1-1; 7 bases line up with TRBD1. V trimming: 2 bases; J trimming: 1 base; junction bases outside the gene matches: 4. The CDR3 spans 14 residues. Per germline, CDR1 SQVTM and CDR2 ANQGSEA. DNA of the CDR3: TGCAGCGTTGAATCAGGGGGGGCGAACACTGAAGCTTTCTTT. Translation: CSVESGGANTEAFF.

This clonotype was observed a few times. This rearrangement joins TRBV7-2 to TRBJ1-5, with TRBD1 matching over 9 bases. This CDR3 contains 17 residues. Germline CDR1 is SGHTA and CDR2 is FQGNSA. J gave up 7 bases and V 1 base, and 11 bases lay outside the gene matches. The DNA for the CDR3 is TGTGCCAGCAGCTTAGTAGCAGGACAGGGGTATAGGCAGCCCCAGCATTTT. This encodes CASSLVAGQGYRQPQHF.

This clonotype was counted only a few times. This chain connects TRBV7-3 to TRBJ2-1, with 7 bases matching TRBD1. The CDR3 loop spans 15 amino acids. Germline CDR1 and CDR2: SGHTA and FQGTGA. The V gene end was trimmed by 1 base and the J gene end by 3 bases; junction bases not matched to a gene: 3. The chain's CDR3 is CASSLNWDSYNEQFF. DNA of the CDR3: TGTGCCAGCAGCTTAAACTGGGACAGCTACAATGAGCAGTTCTTC.

Ten or more counts support this clonotype. The CDR3 spells CASSLGVGANEKLFF. The CDR3 nucleotides read TGTGCCAGCAGCTTGGGAGTAGGGGCTAATGAAAAACTGTTTTTT. V is TRBV7-6 and J is TRBJ1-4; maybe TRBD1 (5 bases). V gave up 3 bases and J gave up 3 bases, with 11 bases separating them. The germline CDR1 and CDR2 sequences are SGHVS and FNYEAQ. There are 15 residues in the CDR3.

This clonotype has more than one count but fewer than ten. The junction departs from germline at one end; a sequencing error may be responsible. The chain joins TRBV12-3 or TRBV12-4 to TRBJ2-7; TRBD1 aligns across 9 bases. The CDR3 covers 19 residues. The CDR3 DNA reads TGTACCAGCAGTTTAGCGCACGTAACAGGGGGCGCCGAGTCCTACGAGCAGTACTTC. Translation: CTSSLAHVTGGAESYEQYF.

This clonotype was found many times. The genes are TRBV7-2 and TRBJ2-7; a weak D match, TRBD1 (5 bases). The CDR3 consists of 13 residues. From germline, CDR1 is SGHTA and CDR2 FQGNSA. V was cut by 5 bases and J by 6 bases, with 14 bases left in between. The CDR3: CASSLLLRVEQYF. The CDR3, as DNA: TGTGCCAGCAGCCTACTTCTCAGGGTCGAGCAGTACTTC.